These T cell receptor beta chains were read from a single sample in a study of blood T cell repertoires in COVID-19. Measured with immunoSEQ multiplex PCR; TCRdb has only the in-frame clones, and not every one. The data hold 90,000 to 120,000 clones, with approximately 83% observed a single time. The sequencing sample was made of peripheral blood. Source of these receptors: a woman aged 65 to 85 with acute or convalescent COVID-19. CDR3s include the opening cysteine and the closing phenylalanine or tryptophan. The D gene is left open where the match is weak. Part of the rows lack a size; the others show once, few, many or a class for expanded clones.

. | TRBJ2-7 | once | TRBV6-5 | TGTGCCAGCGAAGCGCGCTACGAGCAGTACTTC | CASEARYEQYF
. | TRBJ1-6 | . | TRBV11-3 | TGTGCCAGCAGTCTAACAGGGAATTCACCCCTCCACTTT | CASSLTGNSPLHF
TRBD1 | TRBJ2-6 | . | TRBV28 | TGTGCCAGCAGCCCCGGGACAGCCTCTGGGGCCAACGTCCTGACTTTC | CASSPGTASGANVLTF
. | TRBJ2-3 | once | TRBV28 | TGTGCCAGCAGCGGGAGTCGGACAGATACGCAGTATTTT | CASSGSRTDTQYF
TRBD2 | TRBJ2-5 | . | TRBV5-1 | TGCGCCAGCAGCCCAAGCGGGACTAGCGGGATTGAGACCCAGTACTTC | CASSPSGTSGIETQYF
TRBD1 | TRBJ2-6 | . | TRBV6-5 | TGTGCCGTCCAGGGGGCGCTGTCTGGGGCCAACGTCCTGACTTTC | CAVQGALSGANVLTF
. | TRBJ1-5 | . | TRBV6-1 | TGTGCCAGCAGTGACCGGGACACGGGTCAGCCCCAGCATTTT | CASSDRDTGQPQHF
TRBD2 | TRBJ2-5 | . | TRBV6-2/TRBV6-3 | TGTGCCAGCAGTTCGGGGGGAGAGACCCAGTACTTC | CASSSGGETQYF
. | TRBJ2-5 | . | TRBV7-2 | TGTGCCAGCAGCCAAGCCCTTAGCGTTCAGACCCAGTACTTC | CASSQALSVQTQYF
. | TRBJ1-2 | . | TRBV5-1 | TGCGCCAGCAGCTTGGCGGCAGGGGTCTATGGCTACACCTTC | CASSLAAGVYGYTF